This T cell receptor (beta chain) comes out of a study of cytomegalovirus exposure and HLA in healthy donors. Study-wide points: Across HLA loci, a later analysis found differing TCR association rates, with DRB1 most and HLA-C fewest.

Both 60 Vbeta primers and 13 Jbeta primers went into the PCR. The method was immunoSEQ multiplex PCR; TCRdb's version includes in-frame clones alone and lacks a portion of them. This table holds under 150,000 clones, roughly two thirds found once. This clone turned up a few times. Its antigen is unknown. The CDR3 totals 15 residues. CDR1 is SGHDN and CDR2 is FVKESK in the germline V gene. The V gene end was trimmed by 0 bases and the J gene end by 13 bases; junction bases not matched to a gene: 13. V and J are TRBV14 and TRBJ2-5, with 8 bases matching TRBD1. The source material was PBMCs. The TCR comes from a human donor in good health. The CDR3 sequence is CASSQDLGRGLVRYF. The CDR3 bases are TGTGCCAGCAGCCAAGATCTTGGCAGGGGGCTTGTCCGGTACTTC.